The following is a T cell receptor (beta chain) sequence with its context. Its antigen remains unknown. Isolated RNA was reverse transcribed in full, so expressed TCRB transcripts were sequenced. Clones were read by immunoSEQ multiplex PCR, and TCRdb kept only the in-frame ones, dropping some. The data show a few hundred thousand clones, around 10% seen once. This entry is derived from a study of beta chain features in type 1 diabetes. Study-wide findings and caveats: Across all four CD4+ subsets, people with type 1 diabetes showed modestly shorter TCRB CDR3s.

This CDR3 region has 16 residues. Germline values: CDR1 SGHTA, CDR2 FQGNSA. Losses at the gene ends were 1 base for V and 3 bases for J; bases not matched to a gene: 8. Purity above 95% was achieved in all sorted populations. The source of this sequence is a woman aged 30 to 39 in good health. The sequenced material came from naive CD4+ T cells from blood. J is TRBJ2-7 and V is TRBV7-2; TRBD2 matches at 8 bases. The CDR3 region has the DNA TGTGCCAGCAGCTTAGTCAGTTGGACTAGCCGCTACGAGCAGTACTTC. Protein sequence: CASSLVSWTSRYEQYF.